The entry below describes one T cell receptor beta chain. TCRbeta library preparation incorporated unique molecular identifiers. MiXCR was run by TCRdb on the PCR reads, yielding one entry per CDR3 protein. The sample contains about 540,000 distinct CDR3 sequences, about 18% of which appear only once. The germline gives CDR1 DFQATT, CDR2 SNEGSKA (reference sequence). This CDR3 is 15 amino acids long. Trimming stripped 3 bases from V and 2 bases from J, with 14 bases between. This record comes from a study of T-cell reconstitution after alpha-beta-depleted transplantation in children. The TCR was taken from a human donor who donated a stem cell graft to a child with acute lymphoblastic leukemia. The sample was PBMCs from the stem cell graft donor, taken from the stem cell graft. The genes are TRBV20-1 and TRBJ2-1, with D possibly matching TRBD2 (6 bases). The CDR3 reads CSARSRRGAYNEQFF. Here the CDR3 DNA reads TGCAGTGCTAGGTCTCGGCGGGGTGCCTACAATGAGCAGTTCTTC.